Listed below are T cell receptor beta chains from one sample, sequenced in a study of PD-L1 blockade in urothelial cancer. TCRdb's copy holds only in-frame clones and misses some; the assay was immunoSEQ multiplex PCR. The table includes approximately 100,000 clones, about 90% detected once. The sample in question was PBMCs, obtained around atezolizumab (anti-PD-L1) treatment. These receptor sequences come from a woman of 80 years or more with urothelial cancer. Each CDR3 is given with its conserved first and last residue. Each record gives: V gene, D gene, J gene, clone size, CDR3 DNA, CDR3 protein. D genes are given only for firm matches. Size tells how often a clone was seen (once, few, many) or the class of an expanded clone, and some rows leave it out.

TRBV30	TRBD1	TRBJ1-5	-	TGTGCCTGGAAGGGGACAGGGGTCGGTCAGCCCCAGCATTTT	CAWKGTGVGQPQHF
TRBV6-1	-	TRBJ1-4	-	TGTGCCACCCAACTCGAGGCATTACCATTGGAAAAACTGTTTTTT	CATQLEALPLEKLFF
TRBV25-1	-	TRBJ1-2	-	TGTGCCAGCAGTTTAAGGACAGCCGACTCCTATGGCTACACCTTC	CASSLRTADSYGYTF
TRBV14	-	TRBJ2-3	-	TGTGCCAGCAGCCAAGATGGCTCAGGCAGAACAGATACGCAGTATTTT	CASSQDGSGRTDTQYF
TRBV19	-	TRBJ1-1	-	TGTGCCAGTAGCAGAACAGTGAACACTGAAGCTTTCTTT	CASSRTVNTEAFF
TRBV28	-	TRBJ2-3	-	TGTGCCAGCATTGGGGGGGCAGGGAAGGGTCCAGATACGCAGTATTTT	CASIGGAGKGPDTQYF
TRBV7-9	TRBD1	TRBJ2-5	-	TGTGCCAGCAGCCCTAGACAGGGCGAAATAAGGACCCAGTACTTC	CASSPRQGEIRTQYF
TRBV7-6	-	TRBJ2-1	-	TGTGCCAGCAGCCAACGGGAGTCTGAGCAGTTCTTC	CASSQRESEQFF
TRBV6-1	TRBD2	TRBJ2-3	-	TGTGCCAGCGAAGGTAGCGGGACTACAGATACGCAGTATTTT	CASEGSGTTDTQYF
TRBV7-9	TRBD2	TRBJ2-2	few	TGTGCCAGCAGGGTTCTAGCGGCGAACACCGGGGAGCTGTTTTTT	CASRVLAANTGELFF
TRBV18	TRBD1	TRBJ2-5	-	TGTGCCAGCTCACCACCGACTAAAGTTGGGACAGGAACCCTAGAGACCCAGTACTTC	CASSPPTKVGTGTLETQYF
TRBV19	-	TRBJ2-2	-	TGTGCCAGTAGTGCTCGAGTTTCGACCGGGGAGCTGTTTTTT	CASSARVSTGELFF
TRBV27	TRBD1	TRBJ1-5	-	TGTGCCAGCAGTTTGACAGGGAAGCAGCCCCAGCATTTT	CASSLTGKQPQHF
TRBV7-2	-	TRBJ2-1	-	TGTGCCAGCAGCTTAGCGACGGGAACCTACAATGAGCAGTTCTTC	CASSLATGTYNEQFF
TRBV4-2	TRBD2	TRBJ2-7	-	TGTGCCAGCAGCCAAGGGGCACTAGCGGGAGGGGACGAGCAGTACTTC	CASSQGALAGGDEQYF
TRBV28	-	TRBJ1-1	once	TGTGCCAGCAGCCCCATGTCCCCTGAAGCTTTCTTT	CASSPMSPEAFF